This is a list of T cell receptor beta chains from one sample in a study of blood T cell repertoires in COVID-19. Repertoires were generated with immunoSEQ multiplex PCR, while TCRdb's copy carries only in-frame clones and drops some. This table has about 190,000 clones, 70% to 90% appearing once. The sample comprised peripheral blood. The receptors originated from a woman aged 35 to 49 who had recovered from COVID-19. The CDR3 runs from the conserved cysteine through the conserved F or W. The D gene is left open where the match is weak. Clone size is shown for a subset of rows, as once, few, many or a class of expanded clone.

CDR3aa | CDR3nt | d_gene | j_gene | v_gene | abundance
CATRGQGDTEAFF | TGTGCCACCAGGGGACAGGGGGACACTGAAGCTTTCTTT | TRBD1 | TRBJ1-1 | TRBV24-1 | -
CASSFRALGGAEAFF | TGTGCCAGCAGTTTCCGGGCCCTCGGGGGGGCTGAAGCTTTCTTT | - | TRBJ1-1 | TRBV28 | -
CASSLAAGGYTSSYNEQFF | TGCGCCAGCAGCTTGGCGGCGGGAGGCTACACCAGTTCCTACAATGAGCAGTTCTTC | TRBD2 | TRBJ2-1 | TRBV5-1 | -
CASSLSSGRAHEQFF | TGCGCCAGCAGTCTCTCTAGCGGGAGGGCCCATGAGCAGTTCTTC | TRBD2 | TRBJ2-1 | TRBV10-2 | -
CATSDHSAGAYEQYF | TGTGCCACCAGTGATCATTCTGCGGGAGCTTACGAGCAGTACTTC | TRBD2 | TRBJ2-7 | TRBV24-1 | once
CASSTKSGTGSGYTF | TGTGCCAGTAGTACAAAATCCGGGACAGGGAGTGGCTACACCTTC | TRBD1 | TRBJ1-2 | TRBV19 | -
CASSSGTGGYGYTF | TGTGCCAGCAGTTCCGGGACAGGGGGCTATGGCTACACCTTC | TRBD1 | TRBJ1-2 | TRBV28 | -
CASSLGHRVNTEAFF | TGTGCCAGCAGCTTGGGACACAGGGTGAACACTGAAGCTTTCTTT | - | TRBJ1-1 | TRBV5-5 | -
CASSDAQGSGYTF | TGTGCCAGCAGCGACGCACAGGGAAGTGGCTACACCTTC | - | TRBJ1-2 | TRBV5-6 | -
CASSLVSANYGYTF | TGTGCCAGCAGCTTAGTATCGGCTAACTATGGCTACACCTTC | - | TRBJ1-2 | TRBV7-9 | -
CVRSLVGTSGSTRETQYF | TGTGTCAGAAGCTTAGTGGGGACTAGCGGGAGTACAAGGGAGACCCAGTACTTC | - | TRBJ2-5 | TRBV7-5 | once
CASSGTGGLETQYF | TGCGCCAGCAGCGGGACAGGGGGGCTCGAGACCCAGTACTTC | TRBD1 | TRBJ2-5 | TRBV5-1 | -
CASSQVATEVLNEKLFF | TGCGCCAGCAGCCAAGTGGCTACAGAAGTTCTTAATGAAAAACTGTTTTTT | - | TRBJ1-4 | TRBV4-3 | -
CASSFADYNEQFF | TGTGCCAGCAGTTTTGCGGACTACAATGAGCAGTTCTTC | - | TRBJ2-1 | TRBV27 | -
CASSSYSNQPQHF | TGTGCCAGCAGCTCGTATAGCAATCAGCCCCAGCATTTT | - | TRBJ1-5 | TRBV5-8 | -
CASSHADRGYGYTF | TGTGCCAGCAGCCACGCGGACAGGGGCTATGGCTACACCTTC | TRBD1 | TRBJ1-2 | TRBV7-9 | -
CAWSVPRTEYSNQPQHF | TGTGCCTGGAGTGTACCTCGGACAGAATATAGCAATCAGCCCCAGCATTTT | - | TRBJ1-5 | TRBV30 | -
CASSLAFPTSGMFNEQFF | TGTGCCAGCAGCTTAGCGTTCCCAACTAGCGGGATGTTCAATGAGCAGTTCTTC | TRBD2 | TRBJ2-1 | TRBV7-9 | -
CASSPRDRLYTGELFF | TGTGCCAGCAGCCCCAGGGACAGACTTTACACCGGGGAGCTGTTTTTT | TRBD1 | TRBJ2-2 | TRBV3-1/TRBV3-2 | -
CSVVLNRDSRGTQYF | TGCAGCGTGGTTTTGAACCGGGACAGCCGGGGGACCCAGTACTTC | TRBD1 | TRBJ2-5 | TRBV29-1 | -
CASSLESGETQYF | TGTGCCAGCAGCTTAGAGTCGGGAGAGACCCAGTACTTC | - | TRBJ2-5 | TRBV7-2 | -
CASSQDPSGQGNTGELFF | TGTGCCAGCAGCCAAGACCCCTCAGGGCAGGGGAACACCGGGGAGCTGTTTTTT | - | TRBJ2-2 | TRBV4-2 | -
CASKTGVKPQHF | TGTGCCAGTAAGACAGGGGTTAAGCCCCAGCATTTT | TRBD1 | TRBJ1-5 | TRBV6-6 | -
CASSEQGGSPLHF | TGTGCCAGCAGTGAACAGGGGGGTTCACCCCTCCACTTT | TRBD1 | TRBJ1-6 | TRBV25-1 | few
CASSRVGPTDTQYF | TGTGCCAGCAGCAGGGTCGGACCCACAGATACGCAGTATTTT | - | TRBJ2-3 | TRBV27 | -
CASSLWRGQSSYNEQFF | TGTGCCAGCAGTTTATGGAGGGGCCAGAGCTCCTACAATGAGCAGTTCTTC | - | TRBJ2-1 | TRBV27 | -
CASSRWVSGTYEQFF | TGTGCCAGTAGTAGGTGGGTTAGCGGGACATATGAGCAGTTCTTC | TRBD2 | TRBJ2-1 | TRBV19 | -